The source of this TCR beta chain is a study of blood T cell repertoires in COVID-19. Overall study context: COVID-19 samples collected from the United States, Italy and Spain covered acute and convalescent phases. T cells, B-cell-depleted T cells, or PBMCs provided the cDNA or gDNA that served as material.

Original processing notes: Amplification from reference gene primers served as the basis for estimated nucleated cell counts. The data were produced by immunoSEQ multiplex PCR, yet TCRdb's version contains in-frame clones alone and is incomplete. V and J calls and clone size follow that table, whereas D and trimming were derived from the DNA. The profile shows roughly 240,000 clones, 70% to 85% of them singletons. The CDR3 sequence is 13 residues long. Germline loops: CDR1 SGHTS, CDR2 YDEGEE. V was shortened by 7 bases and J by 1 base, with 12 bases between the two germline ends. The sequencing input was peripheral blood. The rearrangement joins TRBV5-8 to TRBJ2-7; the D gene is possibly TRBD1 (5 bases). The clonotype comes from a woman older than 75 with acute or convalescent COVID-19. DNA of the CDR3: TGTGCCAGCGGTAGACAGAGTTCCTACGAGCAGTACTTC. Its protein is CASGRQSSYEQYF.